One sample yielded the 32 T cell receptor beta chains listed below, sequenced in a study of shared clonotypes between healthy human individuals. The naive CD8 subset, CD45RO-negative cells positively selected for CCR7, excluded terminally differentiated effector memory CD45RA+ cells. TCRdb keeps only in-frame clones here, not all; method: immunoSEQ multiplex PCR. The sample lists hundreds of thousands of clones, 80% to 95% occurring once. Sequencing was carried out using naive CD8+ T cells sorted from blood. The receptors were gathered from a man younger than 45 in good health.

Written as DNA, the CDR3 is TGTGCCAGCAGCCAAGATGCCGGGTTTCAACTCCGGAATACGCAGTATTTT. Amino acids: CASSQDAGFQLRNTQYF. This chain links TRBV4-2 with TRBJ2-3; D gene uncertain. The CDR3 consists of 17 residues. V gave up 0 bases and J gave up 7 bases, with 20 bases separating them. Germline lookup yields CDR1 LGHNA and CDR2 YNFKEQ.

The chain employs TRBV19 and TRBJ2-3; D is possibly TRBD2 (7 bases). This CDR3 has 13 amino acids. The germline CDR1 and CDR2 sequences are LNHDA and SQIVND (reference sequence). Trimming left V 4 bases short and J 10 bases short, with 15 bases between. The CDR3 DNA reads as TGTGCCAGTAGTACCCCCCGGCGGGGGCCGCAGTATTTT. Its translation: CASSTPRRGPQYF.

This chain connects TRBV5-1 to TRBJ1-5; possible D gene TRBD1, 5 bases. Looked up from germline, CDR1 is SGHRS and CDR2 is YFSETQ. The V and J ends lost 1 base and 5 bases respectively, with 10 bases between them. The CDR3 length is 14 residues. CDR3 nucleotides: TGCGCCAGCAGCTTGCGGCCAGGGCATCAGCCCCAGCATTTT. Its protein is CASSLRPGHQPQHF.

To note about this clone: Other DNA sequences of this sample code for an identical CDR3. The J gene is TRBJ2-7, the V gene TRBV9; TRBD2 aligns across 7 bases. V lost 0 bases, J lost 3 bases, and 6 bases stayed unmatched. CDR3 length equals 15 residues. Germline V gives CDR1 SGDLS, CDR2 YYNGEE. For the CDR3, the DNA is TGTGCCAGCAGCGTAGAAGGACTAGATCACTACGAGCAGTACTTC. Amino acid sequence: CASSVEGLDHYEQYF.

The chain employs TRBV19 and TRBJ2-6, with D hard to call. The V end was cut by 11 bases, the J end by 2 bases, with 10 bases between. CDR3 length: 13 amino acids. Germline CDR1 and CDR2: LNHDA and SQIVND (reference sequence). The CDR3 loop reads CAVNSAGANVLTF. The DNA of the CDR3 is TGTGCCGTTAATTCGGCTGGGGCCAACGTCCTGACTTTC. Based on the CDR3 plus reference TRBV19 and TRBJ2-6, the full variable domain is DGGITQSPKYLFRKEGQNVTLSCEQNLNHDAMYWYRQDPGQGLRLIYYSQIVNDFQKGDIAEGYSVSREKKESFPLTVTSAQKNPTAFYLCAVNSAGANVLTFGAGSRLTVL.

V usage is TRBV27 and J usage is TRBJ2-1; 8 positions match TRBD2. V dropped 5 bases and J dropped 8; count of bases not matched to a gene: 11. The CDR3 extends over 15 amino acids. CDR1 and CDR2 (germline): MNHEY, SMNVEV (reference sequence). This chain's CDR3 is CASSTGLARPDEQFF. The CDR3 DNA follows: TGTGCCAGCAGTACCGGACTAGCTCGACCCGATGAGCAGTTCTTC.

V gene TRBV11-2 combines with J gene TRBJ2-5; D gene uncertain. The DNA end is a closer match to TRBJ2-7, so the J assignment may be wrong. This CDR3 is built from 15 residues. Germline loops: CDR1 SGHAT, CDR2 FQNNGV. CDR3 residues: CASSLVSYTYYEQYF. CDR3 DNA sequence: TGTGCCAGCAGCTTAGTGTCGTACACTTATTACGAGCAGTACTTC.

This sequence joins TRBV10-3 and TRBJ2-7; D not certain. The CDR3 has 12 amino acids. Germline CDR1 is ENHRY and CDR2 is SYGVKD. The V end was cut by 7 bases, the J end by 2 bases, with 9 bases between. The CDR3 bases are TGTGCCATCAAGACGATTACCTACGAGCAGTACTTC. Amino acids: CAIKTITYEQYF.

This sequence joins TRBV7-3 and TRBJ2-2; D could derive from TRBD1 or TRBD2 (5 bases each). V was clipped by 4 bases and J by 7 bases, with 19 bases between them. This CDR3 is 16 amino acids long. Germline CDR1 and CDR2: SGHTA and FQGTGA. The CDR3 nucleotides are TGTGCCAGCAGCTCTAAAGTCGGCCTGAGGGGCGGGGAGCTGTTTTTT. Translating gives CASSSKVGLRGGELFF.

The chain has TRBV7-6 and TRBJ2-7; D is unclear. V was shortened by 2 bases and J by 3 bases, with 8 bases between the two germline ends. CDR3 size: 13 residues. Germline lookup yields CDR1 SGHVS and CDR2 FNYEAQ. Here the CDR3 reads CASSLFENYEQYF. DNA of the CDR3: TGTGCCAGCAGCTTATTTGAGAACTACGAGCAGTACTTC.

The CDR3 nucleotides read TGTGCCAGCAGTCCCGACAGGAACTATGGCTACACCTTC. This encodes CASSPDRNYGYTF. This sequence joins TRBV28 and TRBJ1-2; possibly TRBD1 for D (6 bases). This CDR3 is 13 amino acids long. Trimming pared 5 bases from V and 2 bases from J, leaving 9 bases between. Germline V lookup: CDR1 MDHEN, CDR2 SYDVKM.

V and J are TRBV28 and TRBJ2-7; no definite D call. The CDR3 spans 16 residues. The germline gives CDR1 MDHEN, CDR2 SYDVKM. Between the trimmed V and J ends, which lost 3 bases and 0 bases, there was a span of 15 bases. CDR3 nucleotide sequence: TGTGCCAGCAGTTTCACGGCAGGCGAAAGCTCCTACGAGCAGTACTTC. Translated: CASSFTAGESSYEQYF.

The genes are TRBV19 and TRBJ1-4; D gene unclear. The CDR3 extends over 16 amino acids. The germline CDR1 and CDR2 sequences are LNHDA and SQIVND (reference sequence). V was trimmed by 4 bases and J by 0 bases, leaving 12 bases between them. CDR3 nucleotide sequence: TGTGCCAGTAGTACACTAACAGCTTCAACTAATGAAAAACTGTTTTTT. Amino acids: CASSTLTASTNEKLFF.

The rearrangement joins TRBV28 to TRBJ1-4; TRBD1 agrees at 9 bases. CDR3 length: 17 residues. J lost 6 bases, V lost 3 bases, and 11 bases had no gene match. The germline gives CDR1 MDHEN, CDR2 SYDVKM. CDR3 coding DNA: TGTGCCAGCAGTTTTAGGGTCGACAGGGGGTGGGATGAAAAACTGTTTTTT. Its translation: CASSFRVDRGWDEKLFF.

This chain uses TRBV5-5 with TRBJ2-7; D perhaps matches TRBD1 (6 bases). This CDR3 is 15 amino acids long. CDR1 is SGHKS and CDR2 is YYEKEE in the germline V gene (reference sequence). Trimming took 2 bases from V and 4 from J, leaving 16 bases between them. CDR3 bases: TGTGCCAGCAGCTTCGTTCCAGGGGCGGCTTACGAGCAGTACTTC. This gives the protein CASSFVPGAAYEQYF.

The chain uses TRBV9 and TRBJ2-1, with 9 bases fitting TRBD2. V dropped 3 bases and J dropped 5; count of bases not matched to a gene: 3. The length of the CDR3 is 14 residues. Germline V gives CDR1 SGDLS, CDR2 YYNGEE. The CDR3 sequence is CASSGAGGHNEQFF. In nucleotides, the CDR3 is TGTGCCAGCAGCGGAGCGGGAGGCCACAATGAGCAGTTCTTC. The full variable domain, its missing parts supplied by reference TRBV9 and TRBJ2-1, is DSGVTQTPKHLITATGQRVTLRCSPRSGDLSVYWYQQSLDQGLQFLIQYYNGEERAKGNILERFSAQQFPDLHSELNLSSLELGDSALYFCASSGAGGHNEQFFGPGTRLTVL.

V is TRBV27 and J is TRBJ2-7; tentatively, D is TRBD2 (5 bases). Germline-derived CDR1 and CDR2 are MNHEY and SMNVEV (reference sequence). CDR3 length: 13 residues. Trimming took 10 bases from V and 0 from J, leaving 13 bases between them. CDR3 nucleotide sequence: TGTGCCACCGCTGCCGGGATCTCCTACGAGCAGTACTTC. As protein: CATAAGISYEQYF.

The J gene is TRBJ2-7, the V gene TRBV6-6; TRBD1 matches 7 bases. This CDR3 has 11 amino acids. V shed 6 bases, J shed 6 bases, and the junction held 2 bases outside the gene matches. The germline CDR1 and CDR2 sequences are MNHNY and SVGAGI (reference sequence). The CDR3 region has the DNA TGTGCCAGCAGGACAGGGCGCGAGCAGTACTTC. It translates to CASRTGREQYF.

This chain joins TRBV28 and TRBJ2-3; D uncertain. CDR3 length: 14 residues. Germline V gives CDR1 MDHEN, CDR2 SYDVKM. V was cut by 7 bases and J by 0 bases, with 11 bases left in between. The CDR3 DNA reads TGTGCCAGCACCGCAGGTAGTAGCACAGATACGCAGTATTTT. Translated: CASTAGSSTDTQYF.

The CDR3 coding sequence is TGTGCCAGCAGCTTGCGAGGACAGTTCCAAGAGACCCAGTACTTC. Translated: CASSLRGQFQETQYF. J is TRBJ2-5 and V is TRBV7-9; possible D gene TRBD1, 6 bases. The CDR3 consists of 15 residues. Germline V CDR1 and CDR2: SEHNR, FQNEAQ (reference sequence). V shed 3 bases and J shed 1 base, with 12 bases lying between them.

The rearrangement links TRBV2 to TRBJ2-1; D gene unclear. This CDR3 comprises 11 residues. CDR1 SNHLY and CDR2 FYNNEI come from the germline V gene. V lost 1 base and J lost 9, with 4 bases in between. DNA of the CDR3: TGTGCCAGCAGTGAAGTAAGTGAGCAGTTCTTC. The encoded protein is CASSEVSEQFF.

This chain uses TRBV27 with TRBJ2-1; D call uncertain. This CDR3 has 13 residues. The germline V gene encodes CDR1 MNHEY and CDR2 SMNVEV (reference sequence). V gave up 5 bases and J gave up 0 bases, with 5 bases separating them. The CDR3 nucleotides are TGTGCCAGCAGTCCCAACTCCTACAATGAGCAGTTCTTC. Protein sequence: CASSPNSYNEQFF.

This clone was counted a single time. The chain uses TRBV9 and TRBJ1-5, with D possibly being TRBD1 (5 bases). Trimming stripped 2 bases from V and 6 bases from J, with 9 bases between. CDR3 size: 13 residues. CDR1 SGDLS and CDR2 YYNGEE come from the germline V gene. The CDR3 here is CASSVDMGQPQHF. Here the CDR3 DNA reads TGTGCCAGCAGCGTGGACATGGGTCAGCCCCAGCATTTT.

The chain employs TRBV9 and TRBJ1-1; no clear D. With 4 bases removed from V and 1 base from J, the gap between germline ends came to 11 bases. The V gene's germline CDR1 is SGDLS and CDR2 YYNGEE. The CDR3 runs to 14 residues. CDR3 amino acids: CASSPSGGNTEAFF. CDR3 in DNA: TGTGCCAGCAGCCCGAGCGGCGGGAACACTGAAGCTTTCTTT.

The chain has TRBV27 and TRBJ1-1; 7 positions agree with TRBD1. The V and J ends lost 1 base and 0 bases, in that order; junction bases with no gene match: 2. The CDR3 loop spans 15 amino acids. Looked up from germline, CDR1 is MNHEY and CDR2 is SMNVEV (reference sequence). CDR3 coding DNA: TGTGCCAGCAGTTTATTCCAGGGGGTGAACACTGAAGCTTTCTTT. Translated, it gives CASSLFQGVNTEAFF.

As concerns this clone: Other DNA sequences from this sample encode an identical CDR3 as well. The chain carries TRBV27 and TRBJ2-1, with D uncertain. CDR1 is MNHEY and CDR2 is SMNVEV in the germline V gene (reference sequence). The CDR3 length is 11 residues. V lost 5 bases and J lost 4, with 3 bases in between. For the CDR3, the DNA is TGTGCCAGCAGTCAGTACAATGAGCAGTTCTTC. Translation gives CASSQYNEQFF.

The chain uses TRBV9 and TRBJ2-7; TRBD1 or TRBD2 may be the D gene (5 bases each). The CDR3 extends over 15 amino acids. The V end lost 2 bases, the J end lost 3 bases, and 15 bases lay between the germline ends. CDR1 and CDR2 from the germline V gene are SGDLS and YYNGEE. The CDR3 DNA is TGTGCCAGCAGCGTCGGGGTGGGGCCTGGCTACGAGCAGTACTTC. This sequence encodes CASSVGVGPGYEQYF.

This chain links TRBV27 with TRBJ2-1; no clear D. V lost 3 bases to trimming and J lost 10 bases, with 7 bases between them. The CDR3 contains 11 residues. From germline, CDR1 is MNHEY and CDR2 SMNVEV (reference sequence). The CDR3 sequence is CASSFAREQFF. CDR3 in DNA: TGTGCCAGCAGTTTTGCACGAGAGCAGTTCTTC.

The rearrangement links TRBV5-6 to TRBJ2-7, with TRBD2 identical over 10 bases. The CDR3 length is 15 residues. The germline gives CDR1 SGHDT, CDR2 YYEEEE. With V trimmed by 7 bases and J by 2 bases, 9 bases remained unmatched. The CDR3, as DNA: TGTGCCAGCGTGGGAGTCCTAGCGGGGGCCTACGAGCAGTACTTC. This codes for CASVGVLAGAYEQYF.

The chain recombines TRBV25-1 with TRBJ2-1, with 9 bases matching TRBD2. CDR3 length: 13 amino acids. Germline V gene lookup returns CDR1 MGHDK and CDR2 SYGVNS. The CDR3 nucleotides are TGTGCGGGGGGTAGCGGGAGTGCAAATGAGCAGTTCTTC. This translates into CAGGSGSANEQFF.

The chain employs TRBV28 and TRBJ2-1; 7 nucleotides align to TRBD2. This CDR3 region has 15 residues. Germline CDR1 and CDR2: MDHEN and SYDVKM. After removal of 8 bases from V and 2 bases from J, the junction contained 9 bases not matched to a gene. CDR3 nucleotides: TGTGCCAGCCACGCGCGGGGAGGGACCTACAATGAGCAGTTCTTC. It is translated as CASHARGGTYNEQFF.

The CDR3 DNA sequence: TGTGCCAGCAACCGACTAGCGGGAGACGCAGATACGCAGTATTTT. Protein sequence: CASNRLAGDADTQYF. The chain uses TRBV6-1 and TRBJ2-3; 12 bases match TRBD2. The CDR3 extends over 15 amino acids. Germline CDR1 MNHNS, CDR2 SASEGT. The trim removed 7 bases at V and 4 bases at J, leaving 6 bases unmatched.